Presented here are 17 T cell receptor beta chains from one specimen sequenced in a study of cytomegalovirus exposure and HLA in healthy donors. Here immunoSEQ multiplex PCR was the method, and the copy in TCRdb shows in-frame clones only, minus some. Altogether about 330,000 clones are present, about nine tenths being singletons, with the ten largest covering about 0.91%. The specimen was PBMCs. The receptors here all came from a woman aged 18-35 years in good health and CMV-seronegative.

V and J are TRBV2 and TRBJ2-3; possible D gene TRBD2, 6 bases. The V gene lost 5 bases and the J gene lost 3 bases, with 9 bases spanning the gap. The CDR3 has 13 amino acids. Germline loops: CDR1 SNHLY, CDR2 FYNNEI. CDR3 residues: CASSWRETDTQYF. DNA of the CDR3: TGTGCCAGCAGTTGGAGGGAGACAGATACGCAGTATTTT.

V gene TRBV7-3 combines with J gene TRBJ1-1; tentatively, D is TRBD1 (6 bases). Trimming shortened V by 4 bases and J by 1 base, and 10 bases separated the two germline ends. Germline CDR1 SGHTA, CDR2 FQGTGA. The CDR3 extends over 14 amino acids. This chain's CDR3 is CASSSQGGNTEAFF. CDR3 in DNA: TGTGCCAGCAGCTCACAGGGTGGGAACACTGAAGCTTTCTTT.

V usage is TRBV2 and J usage is TRBJ1-5; TRBD1 is a possible D gene (5 bases). Between the trimmed V and J ends, which lost 6 bases and 5 bases, there was a span of 14 bases. The germline gives CDR1 SNHLY, CDR2 FYNNEI. CDR3 size: 14 residues. This chain's CDR3 is CASRLGEGDQPQHF. CDR3 nucleotide sequence: TGTGCCAGCAGACTAGGGGAGGGAGATCAGCCCCAGCATTTT.

The rearrangement joins TRBV27 to TRBJ2-2; D possibly corresponds to TRBD1 (5 bases). Germline CDR1 is MNHEY and CDR2 is SMNVEV (reference sequence). The ends were cut back, 4 bases at V and 1 base at J, with 7 bases in the middle. CDR3 length: 14 amino acids. Written as DNA, the CDR3 is TGTGCCAGCAGTTATACAGGGAACACCGGGGAGCTGTTTTTT. Translated: CASSYTGNTGELFF.

The rearrangement uses TRBV2 and TRBJ2-7; maybe TRBD1 (7 bases). Germline CDR1 and CDR2: SNHLY and FYNNEI. Trimming stripped 6 bases from V and 7 bases from J, with 25 bases between. The CDR3 length is 16 residues. The CDR3 nucleotides are TGTGCCAGCAGCGCAGAGGGACTTCCCACAGGGGAGGAGCAGTACTTC. Protein sequence: CASSAEGLPTGEEQYF.

The genes are TRBV9 and TRBJ2-1; no clear D. This CDR3 region has 15 residues. In germline, CDR1 is SGDLS, CDR2 YYNGEE. The germline V and J ends were trimmed by 0 bases and 2 bases, with 9 bases remaining between them. The CDR3 DNA sequence: TGTGCCAGCAGCGTAGATGGAGAGGCCTACAATGAGCAGTTCTTC. Translation: CASSVDGEAYNEQFF.

A note on this clone: At one boundary the junction diverges from the germline segment, which might be a read error. The chain employs TRBV7-7 and TRBJ2-7; 7 nucleotides align to TRBD1. Germline V gene data show CDR1 as SSHAT and CDR2 as FNYEAQ (reference sequence). There are 15 residues in the CDR3. CDR3 coding DNA: TGTGCTAGCAGCTTAGGGTCAGGGGGAGACGAGCGGCAGTACTTC. This gives the protein CASSLGSGGDERQYF.

The V call is TRBV6-1, the J call TRBJ2-1, with TRBD2 identical over 7 bases. The germline V gene encodes CDR1 MNHNS and CDR2 SASEGT. After removal of 3 bases from V and 4 bases from J, the junction contained 9 bases not matched to a gene. This CDR3 has 16 residues. The CDR3 region is CASSDYLAGVYNEQFF. The CDR3 DNA follows: TGTGCCAGCAGTGACTACCTGGCGGGAGTTTACAATGAGCAGTTCTTC.

The chain carries TRBV4-3 and TRBJ2-1, with 10 bases matching TRBD2. The CDR3 runs 16 residues. CDR1 LGHNA and CDR2 YSLEER come from the germline V gene. Unmatched junction bases numbered 8, after V lost 4 bases and J lost 5 bases. The CDR3, as DNA: TGCGCCAGCAGCCCAAGGACTAGCGGTGGAAACAATGAGCAGTTCTTC. Protein sequence: CASSPRTSGGNNEQFF.

This rearrangement joins TRBV15 to TRBJ2-7; the D is unclear. Trimming removed 3 bases from V and 4 bases from J, with 10 bases in between. CDR1 and CDR2 (germline): LNHNV, YYDKDF (reference sequence). The CDR3 spans 13 residues. As DNA, the CDR3 is TGTGCCACCAGCAGGGCTTCAGGTTACGAGCAGTACTTC. It encodes CATSRASGYEQYF.

The J gene is TRBJ1-2, the V gene TRBV28, with 7 bases matching TRBD1. There are 14 residues in the CDR3. Per germline, CDR1 MDHEN and CDR2 SYDVKM. The V gene end was trimmed by 5 bases and the J gene end by 14 bases; junction bases not matched to a gene: 17. The CDR3 loop reads CASSPRDSGAPETF. The CDR3 bases are TGTGCCAGCAGTCCTCGGGACAGCGGAGCCCCGGAAACCTTC.

The V gene is TRBV18, the J gene TRBJ2-1; a possible D gene is TRBD2 (5 bases). Looked up from germline, CDR1 is KGHSH and CDR2 is LQKENI. CDR3 length equals 14 residues. V lost 5 bases and J lost 7, with 15 bases in between. CDR3 coding DNA: TGTGCCAGCTCATACGACGCCTCGGGGAATGAGCAGTTCTTC. Its protein product is CASSYDASGNEQFF.

The rearrangement uses TRBV6-5 and TRBJ1-1, with D maybe TRBD1 (6 bases). V lost 6 bases and J 1 base, leaving 12 bases between the germline ends. The germline CDR1 and CDR2 sequences are MNHEY and SVGAGI. The CDR3 has 14 residues. The DNA of the CDR3 is TGTGCCAGCAGCCGCTCAGGGGCGAACACTGAAGCTTTCTTT. This gives the protein CASSRSGANTEAFF.

The chain links TRBV6-5 to TRBJ1-2, with 11 bases lining up with TRBD1. V was clipped by 6 bases and J by 4 bases; unmatched bases: 4. The CDR3 is 14 residues long. Germline V gene lookup returns CDR1 MNHEY and CDR2 SVGAGI. The CDR3 region is CASSGQGASYGYTF. The CDR3 coding sequence is TGTGCCAGCAGCGGACAGGGGGCGAGCTATGGCTACACCTTC.

J is TRBJ2-1 and V is TRBV2, with D unclear. Trimming left V 8 bases short and J 0 bases short, with 11 bases between. This CDR3 has 14 amino acids. The V gene's germline CDR1 is SNHLY and CDR2 FYNNEI. The CDR3 region is CASSTPSSYNEQFF. The CDR3 DNA is TGTGCCAGCTCCACGCCGAGCTCCTACAATGAGCAGTTCTTC.

This chain connects TRBV27 to TRBJ1-1; 9 bases align to TRBD1. CDR1 is MNHEY and CDR2 is SMNVEV in the germline V gene (reference sequence). This CDR3 is built from 15 residues. With V trimmed by 7 bases and J by 1 base, 7 bases remained unmatched. The CDR3 nucleotides read TGTGCCAGCACCCCGGACAGGGGTAGGAACACTGAAGCTTTCTTT. Its protein product is CASTPDRGRNTEAFF.

In its sample, this clone was seen once. The genes are TRBV10-3 and TRBJ2-1; tentatively, D is TRBD2 (6 bases). There are 17 residues in the CDR3. Trimming pared 7 bases from V and 4 bases from J, leaving 23 bases between. Germline V gene sequence: CDR1 ENHRY, CDR2 SYGVKD. The chain's CDR3 is CAIKRDSGESLYNEQFF. The CDR3 nucleotides are TGTGCCATCAAGAGGGACTCGGGTGAGAGCTTGTACAATGAGCAGTTCTTC.